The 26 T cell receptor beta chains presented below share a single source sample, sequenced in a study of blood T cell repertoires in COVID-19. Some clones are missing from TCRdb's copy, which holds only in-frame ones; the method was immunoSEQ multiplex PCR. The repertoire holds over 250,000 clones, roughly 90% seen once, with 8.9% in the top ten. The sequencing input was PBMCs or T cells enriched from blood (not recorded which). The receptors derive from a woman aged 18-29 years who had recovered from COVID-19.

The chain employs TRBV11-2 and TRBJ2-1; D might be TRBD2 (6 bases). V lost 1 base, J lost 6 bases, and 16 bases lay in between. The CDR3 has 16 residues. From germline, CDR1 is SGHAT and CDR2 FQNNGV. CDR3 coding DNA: TGTGCCAGCAGCTTAGTGACTAGTAATTGGTTCAATGAGCAGTTCTTC. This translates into CASSLVTSNWFNEQFF.

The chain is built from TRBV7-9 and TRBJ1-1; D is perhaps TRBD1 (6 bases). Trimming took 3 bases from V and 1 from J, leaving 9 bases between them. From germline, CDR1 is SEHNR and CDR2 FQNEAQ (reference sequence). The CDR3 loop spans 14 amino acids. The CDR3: CASSFMTGNTEAFF. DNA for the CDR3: TGTGCCAGCAGCTTTATGACAGGGAACACTGAAGCTTTCTTT. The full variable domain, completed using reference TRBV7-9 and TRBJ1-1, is DTGVSQNPRHKITKRGQNVTFRCDPISEHNRLYWYRQTLGQGPEFLTYFQNEAQLEKSRLLSDRFSAERPKGSFSTLEIQRTEQGDSAMYLCASSFMTGNTEAFFGQGTRLTVV.

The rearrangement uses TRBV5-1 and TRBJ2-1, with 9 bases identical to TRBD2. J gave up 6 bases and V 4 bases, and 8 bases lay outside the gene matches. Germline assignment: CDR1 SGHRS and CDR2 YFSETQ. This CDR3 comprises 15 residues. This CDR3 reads CASSITSGPTNEQFF. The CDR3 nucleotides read TGCGCCAGCAGCATTACTAGCGGGCCCACCAATGAGCAGTTCTTC.

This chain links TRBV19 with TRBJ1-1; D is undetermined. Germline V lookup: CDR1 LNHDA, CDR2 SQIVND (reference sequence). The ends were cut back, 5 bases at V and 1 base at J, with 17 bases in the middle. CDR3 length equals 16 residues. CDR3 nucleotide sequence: TGTGCCAGTAGTGTCGGCAGAGACACAAGGAACACTGAAGCTTTCTTT. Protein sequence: CASSVGRDTRNTEAFF.

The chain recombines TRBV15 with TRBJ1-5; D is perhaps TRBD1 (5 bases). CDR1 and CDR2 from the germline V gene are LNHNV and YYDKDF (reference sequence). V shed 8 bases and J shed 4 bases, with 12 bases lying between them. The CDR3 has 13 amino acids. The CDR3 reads CATALGVNQPQHF. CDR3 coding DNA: TGTGCCACCGCCTTAGGGGTTAATCAGCCCCAGCATTTT.

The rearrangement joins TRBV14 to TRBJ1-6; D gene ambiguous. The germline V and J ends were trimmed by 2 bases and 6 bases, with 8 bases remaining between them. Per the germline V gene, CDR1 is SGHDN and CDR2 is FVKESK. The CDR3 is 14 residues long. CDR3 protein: CASSQLVGNSPLHF. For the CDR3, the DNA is TGTGCCAGCAGCCAACTAGTGGGTAATTCACCCCTCCACTTT.

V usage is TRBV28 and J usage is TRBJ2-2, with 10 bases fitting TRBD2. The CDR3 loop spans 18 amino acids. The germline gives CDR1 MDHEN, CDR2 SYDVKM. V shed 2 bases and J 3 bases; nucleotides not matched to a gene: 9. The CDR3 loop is CASSLGLADPRYTGELFF. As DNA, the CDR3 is TGTGCCAGCAGTTTAGGACTAGCGGACCCCCGGTACACCGGGGAGCTGTTTTTT.

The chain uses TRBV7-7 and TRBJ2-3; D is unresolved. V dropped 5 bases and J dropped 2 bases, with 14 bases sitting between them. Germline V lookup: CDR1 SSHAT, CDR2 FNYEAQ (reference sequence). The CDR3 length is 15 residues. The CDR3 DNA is TGTGCCAGCAGCCAGAGTGTAGACACCACAGATACGCAGTATTTT. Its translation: CASSQSVDTTDTQYF.

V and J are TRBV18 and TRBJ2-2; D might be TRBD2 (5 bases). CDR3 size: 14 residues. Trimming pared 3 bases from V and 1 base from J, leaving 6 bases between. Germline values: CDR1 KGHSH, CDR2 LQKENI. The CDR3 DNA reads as TGTGCCAGCTCACCCCGGGAGAACACCGGGGAGCTGTTTTTT. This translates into CASSPRENTGELFF.

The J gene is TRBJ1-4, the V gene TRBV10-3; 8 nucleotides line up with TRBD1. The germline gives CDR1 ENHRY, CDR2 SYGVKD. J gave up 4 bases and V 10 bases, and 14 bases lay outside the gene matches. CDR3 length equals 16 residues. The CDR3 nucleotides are TGTGCCAGCGCTGGACAGGGCCGAGCGAGTAATGAAAAACTGTTTTTT. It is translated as CASAGQGRASNEKLFF.

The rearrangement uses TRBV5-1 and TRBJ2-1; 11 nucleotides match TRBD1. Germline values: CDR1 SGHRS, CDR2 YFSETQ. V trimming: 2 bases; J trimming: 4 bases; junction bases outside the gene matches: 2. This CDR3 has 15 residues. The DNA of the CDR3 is TGCGCCAGCAGCTTAGGGACAGGGGGGTACAATGAGCAGTTCTTC. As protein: CASSLGTGGYNEQFF.

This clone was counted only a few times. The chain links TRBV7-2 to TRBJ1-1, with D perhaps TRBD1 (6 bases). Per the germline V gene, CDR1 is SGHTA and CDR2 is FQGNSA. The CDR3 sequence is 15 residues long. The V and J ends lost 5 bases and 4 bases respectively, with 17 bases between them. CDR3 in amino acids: CASSQNPTGLTEAFF. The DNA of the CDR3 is TGTGCCAGCAGCCAAAATCCTACAGGGCTCACTGAAGCTTTCTTT.

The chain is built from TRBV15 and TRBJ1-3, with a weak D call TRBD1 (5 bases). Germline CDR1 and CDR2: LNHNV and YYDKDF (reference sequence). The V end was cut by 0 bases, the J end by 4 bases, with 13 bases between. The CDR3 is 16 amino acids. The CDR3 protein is CATSRDGNRGGNTIYF. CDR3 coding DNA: TGTGCCACCAGCAGAGATGGGAACCGGGGGGGAAACACCATATATTTT.

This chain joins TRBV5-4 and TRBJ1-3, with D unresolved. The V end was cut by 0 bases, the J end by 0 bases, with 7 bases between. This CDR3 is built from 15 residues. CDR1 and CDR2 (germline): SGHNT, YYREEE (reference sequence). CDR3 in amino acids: CASSLGHNSGNTIYF. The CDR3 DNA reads TGTGCCAGCAGCTTGGGGCATAACTCTGGAAACACCATATATTTT.

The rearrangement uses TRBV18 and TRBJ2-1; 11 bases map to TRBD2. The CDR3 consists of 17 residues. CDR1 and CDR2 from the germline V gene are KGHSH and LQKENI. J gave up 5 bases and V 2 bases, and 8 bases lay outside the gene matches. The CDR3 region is CASSPGLAGRRDNEQFF. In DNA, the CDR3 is TGTGCCAGCTCACCAGGACTAGCGGGTCGCAGAGACAATGAGCAGTTCTTC. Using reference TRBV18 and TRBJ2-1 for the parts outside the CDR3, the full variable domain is NAGVMQNPRHLVRRRGQEARLRCSPMKGHSHVYWYRQLPEEGLKFMVYLQKENIIDESGMPKERFSAEFPKEGPSILRIQQVVRGDSAAYFCASSPGLAGRRDNEQFFGPGTRLTVL.

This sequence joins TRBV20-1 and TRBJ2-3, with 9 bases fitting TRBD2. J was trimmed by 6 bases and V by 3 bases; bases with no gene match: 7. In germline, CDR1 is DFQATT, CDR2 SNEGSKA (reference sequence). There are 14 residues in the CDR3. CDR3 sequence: CSASEASGVDTQYF. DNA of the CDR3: TGCAGTGCTAGTGAGGCTAGCGGGGTGGATACGCAGTATTTT.

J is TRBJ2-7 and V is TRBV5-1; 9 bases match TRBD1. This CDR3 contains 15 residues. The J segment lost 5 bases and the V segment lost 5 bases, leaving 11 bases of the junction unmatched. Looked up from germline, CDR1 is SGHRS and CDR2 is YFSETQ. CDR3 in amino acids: CASRTWTGVGDEQYF. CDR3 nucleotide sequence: TGCGCCAGCAGAACATGGACAGGGGTTGGCGACGAGCAGTACTTC.

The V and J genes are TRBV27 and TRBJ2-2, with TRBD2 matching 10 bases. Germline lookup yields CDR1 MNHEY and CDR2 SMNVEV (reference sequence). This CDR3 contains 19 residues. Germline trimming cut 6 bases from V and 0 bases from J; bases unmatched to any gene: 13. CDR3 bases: TGTGCCAGCAGCCCTCTTAGTAAACTAGCGGGATCGAACACCGGGGAGCTGTTTTTT. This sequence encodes CASSPLSKLAGSNTGELFF.

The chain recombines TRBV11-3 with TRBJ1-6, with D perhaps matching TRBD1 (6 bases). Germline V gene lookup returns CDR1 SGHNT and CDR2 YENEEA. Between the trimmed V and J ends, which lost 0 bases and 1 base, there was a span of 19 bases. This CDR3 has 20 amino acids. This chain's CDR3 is CASSLDNFREGGSYNSPLHF. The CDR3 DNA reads TGTGCCAGCAGCTTAGATAATTTTCGGGAGGGGGGATCCTATAATTCACCCCTCCACTTT.

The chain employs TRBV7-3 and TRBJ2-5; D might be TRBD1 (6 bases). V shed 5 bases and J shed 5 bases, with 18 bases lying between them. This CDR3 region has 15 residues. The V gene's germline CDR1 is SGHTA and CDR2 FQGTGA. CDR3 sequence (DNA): TGTGCCAGCAGCCCACAGGGTAGTATGGGGGAGACCCAGTACTTC. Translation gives CASSPQGSMGETQYF.

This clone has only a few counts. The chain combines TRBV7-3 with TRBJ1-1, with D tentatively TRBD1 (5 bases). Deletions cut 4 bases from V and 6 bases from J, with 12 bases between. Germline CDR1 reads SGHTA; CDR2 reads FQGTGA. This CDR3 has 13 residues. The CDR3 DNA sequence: TGTGCCAGCAGCTCTCAGGGTGAGGCTGAAGCTTTCTTT. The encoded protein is CASSSQGEAEAFF.

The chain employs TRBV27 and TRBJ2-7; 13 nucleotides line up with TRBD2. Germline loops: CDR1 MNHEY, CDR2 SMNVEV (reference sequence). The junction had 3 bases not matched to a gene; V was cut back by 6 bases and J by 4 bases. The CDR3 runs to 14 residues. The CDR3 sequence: CASSKTSGGYEQYF. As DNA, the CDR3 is TGTGCCAGCAGCAAGACTAGCGGGGGGTACGAGCAGTACTTC.

CDR3 in amino acids: CASSFRDRNTYRELFF. Written as DNA, the CDR3 is TGTGCCAGCAGTTTCCGGGACAGAAACACCTACCGGGAGCTGTTTTTT. This chain uses TRBV27 with TRBJ2-2; 7 nucleotides match TRBD1. CDR3 length: 16 amino acids. The V gene end was trimmed by 3 bases and the J gene end by 9 bases; junction bases not matched to a gene: 13. CDR1 and CDR2 from the germline V gene are MNHEY and SMNVEV (reference sequence).

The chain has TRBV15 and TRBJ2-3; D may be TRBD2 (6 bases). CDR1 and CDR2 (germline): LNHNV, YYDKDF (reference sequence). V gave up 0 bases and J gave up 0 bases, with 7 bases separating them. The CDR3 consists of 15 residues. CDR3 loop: CATSRDGGSTDTQYF. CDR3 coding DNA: TGTGCCACCAGCAGAGATGGGGGGAGCACAGATACGCAGTATTTT.

CDR3 in amino acids: CASTRQGQQETQYF. CDR3 coding DNA: TGCGCCAGCACCCGACAGGGGCAACAAGAGACCCAGTACTTC. The V and J genes are TRBV5-1 and TRBJ2-5; 8 nucleotides line up with TRBD1. V was pared by 6 bases and J by 2 bases, with 6 bases of the junction left unmatched. CDR1 is SGHRS, CDR2 YFSETQ, per germline. The CDR3 is 14 amino acids.

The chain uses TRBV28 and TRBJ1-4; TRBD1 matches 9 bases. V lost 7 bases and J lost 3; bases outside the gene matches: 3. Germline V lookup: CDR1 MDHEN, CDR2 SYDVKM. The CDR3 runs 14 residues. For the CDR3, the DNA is TGTGCCAGCAAATGGGACAGGGCTAATGAAAAACTGTTTTTT. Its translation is CASKWDRANEKLFF.